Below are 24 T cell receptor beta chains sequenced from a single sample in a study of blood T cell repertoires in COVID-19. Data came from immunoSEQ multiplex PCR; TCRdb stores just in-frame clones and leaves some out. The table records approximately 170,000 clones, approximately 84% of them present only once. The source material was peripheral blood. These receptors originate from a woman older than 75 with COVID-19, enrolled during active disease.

The CDR3 here is CASRLTAGNNEQFF. The CDR3 bases are TGTGCCAGTAGGCTAACAGCGGGAAACAATGAGCAGTTCTTC. J is TRBJ2-1 and V is TRBV19, with TRBD2 matching over 7 bases. Germline V gene lookup returns CDR1 LNHDA and CDR2 SQIVND (reference sequence). The CDR3 covers 14 residues. Losses at the gene ends were 6 bases for V and 5 bases for J; bases not matched to a gene: 7.

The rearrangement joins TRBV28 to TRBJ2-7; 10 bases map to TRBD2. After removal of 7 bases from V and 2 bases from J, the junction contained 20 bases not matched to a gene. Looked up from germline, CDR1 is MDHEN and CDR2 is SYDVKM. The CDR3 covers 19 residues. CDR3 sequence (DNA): TGTGCCAGCACACAAGCGGGGGGGACAGTCGTGGCGGGCACCTACGAGCAGTACTTC. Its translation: CASTQAGGTVVAGTYEQYF. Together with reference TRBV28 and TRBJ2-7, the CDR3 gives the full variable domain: DVKVTQSSRYLVKRTGEKVFLECVQDMDHENMFWYRQDPGLGLRLIYFSYDVKMKEKGDIPEGYSVSREKKERFSLILESASTNQTSMYLCASTQAGGTVVAGTYEQYFGPGTRLTVT.

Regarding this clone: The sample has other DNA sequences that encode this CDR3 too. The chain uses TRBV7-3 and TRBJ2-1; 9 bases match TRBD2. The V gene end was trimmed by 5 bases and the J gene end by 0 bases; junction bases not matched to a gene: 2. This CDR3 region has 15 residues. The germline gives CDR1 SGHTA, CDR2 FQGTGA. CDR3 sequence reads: CASSLSGSSYNEQFF. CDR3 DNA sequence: TGTGCCAGCAGCCTTAGCGGGAGCTCCTACAATGAGCAGTTCTTC.

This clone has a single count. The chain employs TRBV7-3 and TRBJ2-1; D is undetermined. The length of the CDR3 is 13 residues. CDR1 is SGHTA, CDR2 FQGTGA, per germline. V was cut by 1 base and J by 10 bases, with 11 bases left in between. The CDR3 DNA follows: TGTGCCAGCAGCTTAATGGCAACCCAGGAGCAGTTCTTC. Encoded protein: CASSLMATQEQFF.

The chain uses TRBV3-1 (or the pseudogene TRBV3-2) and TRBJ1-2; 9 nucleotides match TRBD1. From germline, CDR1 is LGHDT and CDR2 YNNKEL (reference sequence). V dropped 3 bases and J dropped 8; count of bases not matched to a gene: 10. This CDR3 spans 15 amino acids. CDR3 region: CASSQGDRDGKGYTF. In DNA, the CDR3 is TGTGCCAGCAGCCAGGGGGACAGGGACGGGAAGGGCTACACCTTC.

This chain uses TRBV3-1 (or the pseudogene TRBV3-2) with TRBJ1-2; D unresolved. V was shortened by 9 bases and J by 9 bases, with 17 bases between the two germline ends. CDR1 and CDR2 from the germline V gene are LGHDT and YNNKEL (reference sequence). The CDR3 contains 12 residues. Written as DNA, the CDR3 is TGTGCCAGTACCCAGAGCGGGTATCGCTACACCTTC. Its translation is CASTQSGYRYTF.

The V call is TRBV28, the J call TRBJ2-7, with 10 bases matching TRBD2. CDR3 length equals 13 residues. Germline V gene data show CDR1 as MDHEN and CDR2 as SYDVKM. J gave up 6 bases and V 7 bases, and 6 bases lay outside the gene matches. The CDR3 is CASTLAGVIEQYF. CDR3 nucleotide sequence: TGTGCCAGCACCCTAGCGGGAGTGATCGAGCAGTACTTC.

The CDR3 sequence is CASGLGWGYTF. CDR3 coding DNA: TGTGCTAGTGGCCTCGGGTGGGGCTACACCTTC. The V and J genes are TRBV12-5 and TRBJ1-2; D not certain. The CDR3 loop spans 11 amino acids. V was cut by 6 bases and J by 8 bases, with 10 bases left in between. Per the germline V gene, CDR1 is LGHNT and CDR2 is FRNRAP.

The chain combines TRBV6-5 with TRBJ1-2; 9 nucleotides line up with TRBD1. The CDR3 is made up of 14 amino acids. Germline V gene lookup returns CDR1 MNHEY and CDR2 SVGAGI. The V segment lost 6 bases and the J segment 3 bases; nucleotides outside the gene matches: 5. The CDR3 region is CASSLQGAHYGYTF. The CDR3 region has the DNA TGTGCCAGCAGCCTACAGGGGGCTCACTATGGCTACACCTTC.

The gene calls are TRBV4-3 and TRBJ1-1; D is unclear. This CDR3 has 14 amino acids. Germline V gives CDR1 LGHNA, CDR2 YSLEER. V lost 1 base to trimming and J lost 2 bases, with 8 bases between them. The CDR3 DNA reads TGCGCCAGCAGCCAAGTGGCGGGAAACACTGAAGCTTTCTTT. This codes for CASSQVAGNTEAFF.

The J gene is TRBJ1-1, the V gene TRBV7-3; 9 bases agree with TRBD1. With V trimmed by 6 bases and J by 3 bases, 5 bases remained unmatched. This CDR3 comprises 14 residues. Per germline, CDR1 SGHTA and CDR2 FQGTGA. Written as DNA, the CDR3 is TGTGCCAGCAGACGGGACAGGGCCCACACTGAAGCTTTCTTT. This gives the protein CASRRDRAHTEAFF.

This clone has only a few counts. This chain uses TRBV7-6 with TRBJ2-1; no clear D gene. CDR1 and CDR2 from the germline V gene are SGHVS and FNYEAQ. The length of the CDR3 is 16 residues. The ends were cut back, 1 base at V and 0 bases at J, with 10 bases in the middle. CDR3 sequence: CASSLVRSSSYNEQFF. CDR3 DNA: TGTGCCAGCAGCTTAGTGAGATCGAGCTCCTACAATGAGCAGTTCTTC. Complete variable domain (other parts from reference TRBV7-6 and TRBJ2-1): GAGVSQSPRYKVTKRGQDVALRCDPISGHVSLYWYRQALGQGPEFLTYFNYEAQQDKSGLPNDRFSAERPEGSISTLTIQRTEQRDSAMYRCASSLVRSSSYNEQFFGPGTRLTVL.

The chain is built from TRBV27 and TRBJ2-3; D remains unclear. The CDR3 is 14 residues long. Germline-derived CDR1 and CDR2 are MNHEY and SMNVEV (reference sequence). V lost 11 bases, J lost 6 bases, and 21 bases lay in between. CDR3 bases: TGTGCCGTGAGTGGCGGCTTAGAGATTGATACGCAGTATTTT. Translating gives CAVSGGLEIDTQYF.

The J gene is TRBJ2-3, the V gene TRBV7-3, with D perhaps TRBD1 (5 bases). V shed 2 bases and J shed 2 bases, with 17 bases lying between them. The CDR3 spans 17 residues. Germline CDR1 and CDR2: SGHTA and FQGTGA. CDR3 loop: CASSLDGAGIITDTQYF. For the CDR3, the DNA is TGTGCCAGCAGCTTAGATGGGGCAGGGATTATCACAGATACGCAGTATTTT. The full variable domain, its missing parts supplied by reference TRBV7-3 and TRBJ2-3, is GAGVSQTPSNKVTEKGKYVELRCDPISGHTALYWYRQSLGQGPEFLIYFQGTGAADDSGLPNDRFFAVRPEGSVSTLKIQRTERGDSAVYLCASSLDGAGIITDTQYFGPGTRLTVL.

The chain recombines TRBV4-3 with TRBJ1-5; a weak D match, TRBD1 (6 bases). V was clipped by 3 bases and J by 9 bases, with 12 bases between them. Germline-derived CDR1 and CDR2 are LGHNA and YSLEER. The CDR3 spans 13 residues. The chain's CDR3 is CASSQGAGAPQHF. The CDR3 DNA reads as TGCGCCAGCAGCCAGGGGGCCGGGGCGCCCCAGCATTTT.

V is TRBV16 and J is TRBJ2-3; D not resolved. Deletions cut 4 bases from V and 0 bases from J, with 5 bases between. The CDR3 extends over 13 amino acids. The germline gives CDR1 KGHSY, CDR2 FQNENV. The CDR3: CASSPTSTDTQYF. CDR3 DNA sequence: TGTGCCAGCAGCCCCACAAGCACAGATACGCAGTATTTT.

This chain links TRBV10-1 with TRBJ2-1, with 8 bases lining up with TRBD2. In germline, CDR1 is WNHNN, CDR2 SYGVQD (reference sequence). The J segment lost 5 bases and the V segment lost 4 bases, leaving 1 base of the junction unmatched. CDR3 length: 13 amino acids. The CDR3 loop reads CASSVSGNNEQFF. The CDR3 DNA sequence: TGCGCCAGCAGTGTTAGCGGGAACAATGAGCAGTTCTTC.

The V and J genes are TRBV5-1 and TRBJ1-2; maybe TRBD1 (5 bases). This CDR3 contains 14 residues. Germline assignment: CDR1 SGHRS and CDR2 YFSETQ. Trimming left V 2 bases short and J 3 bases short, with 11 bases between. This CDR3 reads CASSLSGGDYGYTF. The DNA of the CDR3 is TGCGCCAGCAGCTTATCGGGGGGAGACTATGGCTACACCTTC.

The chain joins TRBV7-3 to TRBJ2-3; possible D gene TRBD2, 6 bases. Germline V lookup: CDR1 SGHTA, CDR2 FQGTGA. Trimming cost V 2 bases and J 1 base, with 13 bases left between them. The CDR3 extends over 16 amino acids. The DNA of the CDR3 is TGTGCCAGCAGCTTAGAGGCGGGATGGGGCACAGATACGCAGTATTTT. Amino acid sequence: CASSLEAGWGTDTQYF.

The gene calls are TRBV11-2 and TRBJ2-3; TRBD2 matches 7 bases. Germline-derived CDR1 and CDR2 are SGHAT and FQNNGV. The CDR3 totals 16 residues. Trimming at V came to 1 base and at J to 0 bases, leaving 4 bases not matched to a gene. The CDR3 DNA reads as TGTGCCAGCAGCTTAGTCTTTAGCGGGAGCACAGATACGCAGTATTTT. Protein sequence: CASSLVFSGSTDTQYF.

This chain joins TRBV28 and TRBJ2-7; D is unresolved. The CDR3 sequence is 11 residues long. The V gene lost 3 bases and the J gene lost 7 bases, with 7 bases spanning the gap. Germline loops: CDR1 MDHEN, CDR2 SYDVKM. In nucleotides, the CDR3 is TGTGCCAGCAGTTTGGGCGAGGAGCAGTACTTC. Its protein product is CASSLGEEQYF.

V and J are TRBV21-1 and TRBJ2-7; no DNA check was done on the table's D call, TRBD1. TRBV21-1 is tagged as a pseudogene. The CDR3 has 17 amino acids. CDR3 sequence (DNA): TGTGCCAGCAGCGTGTCTTCCGAGGGACAGGGGGCGTACGAGCAGTACTTC. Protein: CASSVSSEGQGAYEQYF.

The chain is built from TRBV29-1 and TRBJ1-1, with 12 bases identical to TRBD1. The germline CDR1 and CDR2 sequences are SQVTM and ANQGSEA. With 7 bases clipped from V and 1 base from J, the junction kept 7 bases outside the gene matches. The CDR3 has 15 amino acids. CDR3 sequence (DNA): TGCAGCGGGGCCGGGACAGGGGGCGGGAACACTGAAGCTTTCTTT. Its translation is CSGAGTGGGNTEAFF.

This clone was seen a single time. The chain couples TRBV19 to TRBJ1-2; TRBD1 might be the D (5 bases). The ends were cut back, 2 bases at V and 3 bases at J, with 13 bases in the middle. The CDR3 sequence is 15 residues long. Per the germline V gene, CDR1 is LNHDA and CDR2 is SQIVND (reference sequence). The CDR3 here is CASSISGYEDYGYTF. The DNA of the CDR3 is TGTGCCAGTAGTATATCAGGGTACGAGGACTATGGCTACACCTTC.